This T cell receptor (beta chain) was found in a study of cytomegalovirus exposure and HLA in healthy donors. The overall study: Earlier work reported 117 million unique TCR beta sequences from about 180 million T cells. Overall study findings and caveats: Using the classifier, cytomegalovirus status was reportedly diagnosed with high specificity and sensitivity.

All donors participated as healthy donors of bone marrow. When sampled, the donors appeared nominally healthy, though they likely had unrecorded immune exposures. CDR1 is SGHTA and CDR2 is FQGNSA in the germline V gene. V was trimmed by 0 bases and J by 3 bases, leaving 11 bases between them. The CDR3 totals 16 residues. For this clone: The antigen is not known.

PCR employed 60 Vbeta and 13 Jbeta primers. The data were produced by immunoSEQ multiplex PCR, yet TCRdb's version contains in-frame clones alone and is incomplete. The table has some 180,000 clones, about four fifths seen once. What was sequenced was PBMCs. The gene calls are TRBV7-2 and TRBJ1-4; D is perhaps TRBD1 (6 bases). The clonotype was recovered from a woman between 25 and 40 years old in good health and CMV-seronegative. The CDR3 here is CASSLAPHRANEKLFF. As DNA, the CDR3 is TGTGCCAGCAGCTTAGCCCCCCACAGGGCTAATGAAAAACTGTTTTTT. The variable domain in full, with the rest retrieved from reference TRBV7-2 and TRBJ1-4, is GAGVSQSPSNKVTEKGKDVELRCDPISGHTALYWYRQSLGQGLEFLIYFQGNSAPDKSGLPSDRFSAERTGGSVSTLTIQRTQQEDSAVYLCASSLAPHRANEKLFFGSGTQLSVL.